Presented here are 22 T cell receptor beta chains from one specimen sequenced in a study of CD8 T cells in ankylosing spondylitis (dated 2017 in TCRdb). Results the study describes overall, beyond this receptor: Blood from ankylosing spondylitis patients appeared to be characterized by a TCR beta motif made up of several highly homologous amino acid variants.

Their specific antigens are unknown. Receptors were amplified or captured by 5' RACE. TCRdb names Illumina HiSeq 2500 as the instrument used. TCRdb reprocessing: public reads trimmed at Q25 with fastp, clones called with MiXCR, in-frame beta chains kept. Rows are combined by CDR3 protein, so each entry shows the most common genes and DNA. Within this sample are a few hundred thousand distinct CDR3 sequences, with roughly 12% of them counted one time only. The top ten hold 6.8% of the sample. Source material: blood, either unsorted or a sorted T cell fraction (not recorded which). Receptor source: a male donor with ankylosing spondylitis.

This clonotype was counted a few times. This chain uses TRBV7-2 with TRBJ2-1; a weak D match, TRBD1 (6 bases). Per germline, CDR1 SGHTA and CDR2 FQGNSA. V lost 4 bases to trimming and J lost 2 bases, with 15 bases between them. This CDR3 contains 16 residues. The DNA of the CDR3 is TGTGCCAGCAGCTCTACCGGGACACCGACCTACAATGAGCAGTTCTTC. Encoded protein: CASSSTGTPTYNEQFF.

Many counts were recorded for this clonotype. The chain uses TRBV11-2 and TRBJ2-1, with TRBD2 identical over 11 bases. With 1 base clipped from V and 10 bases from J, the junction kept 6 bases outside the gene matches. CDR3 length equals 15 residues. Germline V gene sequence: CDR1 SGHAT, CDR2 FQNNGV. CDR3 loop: CASSLALAGVNEQFF. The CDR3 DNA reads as TGTGCCAGCAGCTTAGCACTAGCGGGAGTGAACGAGCAGTTCTTC.

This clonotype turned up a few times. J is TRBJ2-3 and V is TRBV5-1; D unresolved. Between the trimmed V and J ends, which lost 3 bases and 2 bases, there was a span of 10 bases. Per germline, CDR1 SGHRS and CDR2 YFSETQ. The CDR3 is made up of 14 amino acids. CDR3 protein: CASSSAQYTDTQYF. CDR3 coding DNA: TGCGCCAGCAGCTCGGCACAGTACACAGATACGCAGTATTTT.

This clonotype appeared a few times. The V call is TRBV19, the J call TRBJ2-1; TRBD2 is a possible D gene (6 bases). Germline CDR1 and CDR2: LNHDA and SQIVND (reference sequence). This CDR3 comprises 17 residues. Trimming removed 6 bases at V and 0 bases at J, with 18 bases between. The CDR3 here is CASRPNRDSFSYNEQFF. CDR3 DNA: TGTGCCAGTAGACCGAACCGGGACTCCTTCTCCTACAATGAGCAGTTCTTC.

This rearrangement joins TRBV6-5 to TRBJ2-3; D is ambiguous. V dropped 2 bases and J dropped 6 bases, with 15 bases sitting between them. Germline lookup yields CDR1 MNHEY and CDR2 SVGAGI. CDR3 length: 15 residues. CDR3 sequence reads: CASSYDLLRADTQYF. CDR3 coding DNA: TGTGCCAGCAGTTACGACCTACTAAGGGCCGATACGCAGTATTTT.

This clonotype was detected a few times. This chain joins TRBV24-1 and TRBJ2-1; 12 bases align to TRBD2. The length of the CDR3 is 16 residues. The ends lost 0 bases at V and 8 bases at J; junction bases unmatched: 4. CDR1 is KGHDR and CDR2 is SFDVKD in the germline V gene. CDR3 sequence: CATSDLSSGREDEQFF. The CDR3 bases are TGTGCCACCAGTGATTTGTCTAGCGGGAGGGAGGATGAGCAGTTCTTC.

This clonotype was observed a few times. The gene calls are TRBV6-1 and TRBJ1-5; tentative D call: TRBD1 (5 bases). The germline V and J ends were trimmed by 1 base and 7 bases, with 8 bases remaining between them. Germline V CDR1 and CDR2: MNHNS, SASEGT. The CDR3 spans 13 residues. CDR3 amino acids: CASSEGGRQPQHF. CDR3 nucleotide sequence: TGTGCCAGCAGTGAAGGGGGCAGGCAGCCCCAGCATTTT.

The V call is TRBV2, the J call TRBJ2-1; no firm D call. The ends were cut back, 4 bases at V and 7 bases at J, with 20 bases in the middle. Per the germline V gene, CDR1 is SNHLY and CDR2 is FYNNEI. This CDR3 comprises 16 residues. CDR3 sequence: CASSVTPAGQRNEQFF. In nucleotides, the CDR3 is TGTGCCAGCAGTGTAACCCCGGCAGGTCAAAGGAATGAGCAGTTCTTC.

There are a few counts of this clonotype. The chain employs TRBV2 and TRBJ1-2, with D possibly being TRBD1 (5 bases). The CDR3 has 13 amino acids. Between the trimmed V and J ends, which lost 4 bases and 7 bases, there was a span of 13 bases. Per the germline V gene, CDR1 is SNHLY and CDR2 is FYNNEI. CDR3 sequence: CASSAILGGGYTF. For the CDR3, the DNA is TGTGCCAGCAGTGCTATCCTTGGGGGTGGCTACACCTTC. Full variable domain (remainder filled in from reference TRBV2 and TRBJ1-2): EPEVTQTPSHQVTQMGQEVILRCVPISNHLYFYWYRQILGQKVEFLVSFYNNEISEKSEIFDDQFSVERPDGSNFTLKIRSTKLEDSAMYFCASSAILGGGYTFGSGTRLTVV.

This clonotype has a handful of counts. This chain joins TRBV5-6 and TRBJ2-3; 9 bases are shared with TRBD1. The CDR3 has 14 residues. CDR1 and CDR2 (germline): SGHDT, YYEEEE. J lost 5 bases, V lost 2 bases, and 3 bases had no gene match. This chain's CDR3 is CASSLQGAGDTQYF. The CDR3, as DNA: TGTGCCAGCAGCTTACAGGGGGCTGGAGATACGCAGTATTTT. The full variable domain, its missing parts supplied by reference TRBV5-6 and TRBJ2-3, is DAGVTQSPTHLIKTRGQQVTLRCSPKSGHDTVSWYQQALGQGPQFIFQYYEEEERQRGNFPDRFSGHQFPNYSSELNVNALLLGDSALYLCASSLQGAGDTQYFGPGTRLTVL.

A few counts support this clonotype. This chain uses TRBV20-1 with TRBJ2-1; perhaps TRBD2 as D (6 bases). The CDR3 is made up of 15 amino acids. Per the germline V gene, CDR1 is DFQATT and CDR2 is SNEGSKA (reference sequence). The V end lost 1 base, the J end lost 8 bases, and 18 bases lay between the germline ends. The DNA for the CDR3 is TGCAGTGCTAGAGTCTTAGCGGTTACCATCTATGAGCAGTTCTTC. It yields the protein CSARVLAVTIYEQFF.

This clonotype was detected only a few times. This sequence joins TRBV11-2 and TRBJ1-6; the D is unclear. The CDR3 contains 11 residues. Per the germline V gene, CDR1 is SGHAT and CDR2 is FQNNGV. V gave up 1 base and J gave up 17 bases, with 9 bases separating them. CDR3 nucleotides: TGTGCCAGCAGCTTAGGAGGGAAGATCCACTTT. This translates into CASSLGGKIHF.

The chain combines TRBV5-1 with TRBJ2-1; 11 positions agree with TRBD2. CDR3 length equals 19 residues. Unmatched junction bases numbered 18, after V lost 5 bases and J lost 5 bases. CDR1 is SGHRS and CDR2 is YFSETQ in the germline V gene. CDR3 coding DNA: TGCGCCAGCAGACCGGGACTAGCGGATACCATTGGGCTTAACAATGAGCAGTTCTTC. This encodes CASRPGLADTIGLNNEQFF.

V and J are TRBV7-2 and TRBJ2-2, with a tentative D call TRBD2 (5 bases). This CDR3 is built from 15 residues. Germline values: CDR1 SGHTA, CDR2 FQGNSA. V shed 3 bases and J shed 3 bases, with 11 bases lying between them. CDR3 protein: CASSFGVQYTGELFF. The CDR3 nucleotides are TGTGCCAGCAGCTTCGGGGTTCAGTACACCGGGGAGCTGTTTTTT.

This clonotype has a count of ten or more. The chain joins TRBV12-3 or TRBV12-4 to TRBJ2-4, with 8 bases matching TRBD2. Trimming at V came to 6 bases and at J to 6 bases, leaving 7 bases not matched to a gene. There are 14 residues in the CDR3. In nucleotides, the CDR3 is TGTGCCAGCAGCGGAACCGGGAGGGGAAACATTCAGTACTTC. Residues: CASSGTGRGNIQYF.

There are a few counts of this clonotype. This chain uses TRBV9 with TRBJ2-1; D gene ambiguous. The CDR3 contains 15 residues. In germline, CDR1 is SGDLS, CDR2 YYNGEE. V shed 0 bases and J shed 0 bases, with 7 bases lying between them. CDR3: CASSVGAVSYNEQFF. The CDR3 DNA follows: TGTGCCAGCAGCGTAGGGGCGGTCTCCTACAATGAGCAGTTCTTC.

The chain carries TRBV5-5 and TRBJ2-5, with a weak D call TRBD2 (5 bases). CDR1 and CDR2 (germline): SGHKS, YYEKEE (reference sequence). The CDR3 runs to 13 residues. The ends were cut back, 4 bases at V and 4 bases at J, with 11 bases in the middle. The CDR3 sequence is CASSGRAGETQYF. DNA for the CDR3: TGTGCCAGCAGCGGCCGCGCGGGAGAGACCCAGTACTTC. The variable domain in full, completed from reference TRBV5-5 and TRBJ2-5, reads DAGVTQSPTHLIKTRGQQVTLRCSPISGHKSVSWYQQVLGQGPQFIFQYYEKEERGRGNFPDRFSARQFPNYSSELNVNALLLGDSALYLCASSGRAGETQYFGPGTRLLVL.

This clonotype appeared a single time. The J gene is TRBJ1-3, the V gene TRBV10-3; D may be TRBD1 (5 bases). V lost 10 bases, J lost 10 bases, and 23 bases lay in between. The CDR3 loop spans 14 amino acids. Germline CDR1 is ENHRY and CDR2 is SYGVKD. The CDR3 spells CATSIDTGRGTIYF. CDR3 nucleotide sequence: TGTGCCACTTCCATAGACACAGGCCGGGGTACCATATATTTT.

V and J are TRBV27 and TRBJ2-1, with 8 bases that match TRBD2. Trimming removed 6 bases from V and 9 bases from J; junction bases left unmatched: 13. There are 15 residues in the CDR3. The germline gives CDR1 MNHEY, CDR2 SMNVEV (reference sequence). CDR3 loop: CASRGGGLVGIEQFF. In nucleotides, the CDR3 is TGTGCCAGCAGGGGAGGGGGACTAGTTGGTATTGAGCAGTTCTTC.

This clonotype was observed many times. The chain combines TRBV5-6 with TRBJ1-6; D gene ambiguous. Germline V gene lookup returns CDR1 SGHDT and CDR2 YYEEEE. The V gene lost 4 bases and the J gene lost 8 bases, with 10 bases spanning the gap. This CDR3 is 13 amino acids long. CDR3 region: CASSPRDDSPLHF. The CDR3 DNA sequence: TGTGCCAGCAGCCCCCGGGATGATTCACCCCTCCACTTT.

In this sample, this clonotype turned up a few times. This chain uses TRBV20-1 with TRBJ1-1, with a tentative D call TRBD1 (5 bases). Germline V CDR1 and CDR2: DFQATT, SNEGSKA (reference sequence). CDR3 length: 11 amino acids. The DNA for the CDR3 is TGCAGGGCGCAGGGAGGCACTGAAGCTTTCTTT. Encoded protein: CRAQGGTEAFF.

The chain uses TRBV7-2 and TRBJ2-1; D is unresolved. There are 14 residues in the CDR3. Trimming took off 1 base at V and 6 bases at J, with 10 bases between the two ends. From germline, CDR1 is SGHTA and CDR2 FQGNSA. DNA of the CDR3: TGTGCCAGCAGCTTAGAAGTACGATCCAATGAGCAGTTCTTC. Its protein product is CASSLEVRSNEQFF.